A selection of T cell receptor beta chains follows, all from one sample in a study of post-analysis software for immune sequencing data. Using its own MiXCR run on the PCR reads, TCRdb lists one record per CDR3 protein. The sample has about 430,000 distinct CDR3 sequences, 35% to 45% seen once. The sample consisted of blood. Receptor source: a girl aged 2-10 years with multiple sclerosis. The CDR3 runs from the conserved cysteine through the conserved F or W. D genes are given only for firm matches. Clone size is given for some rows only: seen once, a few or many times, or a class if the clone is expanded.

V gene	clone size	D gene	J gene	CDR3 protein	CDR3 DNA
TRBV6-5	NA	NA	TRBJ2-7	CASRPRTTSPYEQYF	TGTGCCAGCAGGCCCCGGACCACGAGCCCCTACGAGCAGTACTTC
TRBV10-3	few	TRBD2	TRBJ2-1	CAISAGGDSYNEQFF	TGTGCCATCAGTGCGGGGGGGGACTCCTACAATGAGCAGTTCTTC
TRBV6-5	few	NA	TRBJ1-6	CASSYLPGPLNSPLHF	TGTGCCAGCAGTTACCTGCCGGGACCGTTGAATTCACCCCTCCACTTT
TRBV13	few	TRBD1	TRBJ2-3	CASSTRGQGMNTDTQYF	TGTGCCAGCAGCACCAGGGGACAGGGGATGAACACAGATACGCAGTATTTT
TRBV9	NA	NA	TRBJ2-7	CASSVVYGAEQYF	TGTGCCAGCAGCGTAGTTTACGGAGCCGAGCAGTACTTC
TRBV7-2	NA	NA	TRBJ2-5	CASSRQGFSSNEQYF	TGTGCCAGCAGCCGTCAGGGGTTCAGTTCCAATGAGCAGTACTTC
TRBV6-5	NA	TRBD1	TRBJ1-2	CASSQTGERGYTF	TGTGCCAGCAGTCAAACAGGGGAACGGGGCTACACCTTC
TRBV20-1	NA	NA	TRBJ2-7	CSASPTRLVEQYF	TGCAGTGCTAGTCCCACCCGTCTGGTCGAGCAGTACTTC
TRBV29-1	NA	NA	TRBJ1-1	CSVEGREAAEAFF	TGCAGCGTTGAGGGCAGGGAAGCCGCTGAAGCTTTCTTT
TRBV29-1	few	NA	TRBJ1-1	CSVDKPLLGEAFF	TGCAGCGTTGATAAGCCCCTTCTAGGTGAAGCTTTCTTT
TRBV6-2/TRBV6-3	NA	NA	TRBJ2-1	CASSSSPIRNEQFF	TGTGCCAGCAGTTCCTCCCCGATTAGAAATGAGCAGTTCTTC
TRBV14	few	NA	TRBJ2-3	CASSRKDTQYF	TGTGCCAGCAGTCGGAAAGATACGCAGTATTTT
TRBV9	few	TRBD2	TRBJ2-1	CASSASGRLSYNEQFF	TGTGCCAGCAGCGCTAGCGGGAGGTTATCCTACAATGAGCAGTTCTTC
TRBV9	NA	TRBD2	TRBJ2-5	CASSSLAGGRVETQYF	TGTGCCAGCAGCTCTTTAGCGGGAGGTCGGGTAGAGACCCAGTACTTC
TRBV6-6	NA	TRBD2	TRBJ2-1	CATRITSGGPGEQFF	TGTGCCACTCGGATTACTAGCGGGGGTCCGGGTGAGCAGTTCTTC
TRBV5-6	NA	NA	TRBJ2-7	CASSPFTGSDEQYF	TGTGCCAGCAGCCCATTCACAGGGAGCGACGAGCAGTACTTC
TRBV2	few	TRBD1	TRBJ2-1	CASSEGIGTGSNNEQFF	TGTGCCAGCAGTGAAGGGATTGGGACAGGGTCGAATAATGAGCAGTTCTTC
TRBV4-1	once	NA	TRBJ1-5	CASSQQGLGNQPQHF	TGCGCCAGCAGCCAGCAGGGTTTAGGCAATCAGCCCCAGCATTTT
TRBV6-5	NA	NA	TRBJ1-1	CASTSSWDTEAFF	TGTGCCAGCACCTCCTCTTGGGATACTGAAGCTTTCTTT
TRBV7-3	NA	TRBD1	TRBJ1-4	CASSAIPGQGEKLFF	TGTGCCAGCAGCGCAATACCGGGACAGGGTGAAAAACTGTTTTTT
TRBV24-1	NA	NA	TRBJ1-4	CATSDSGAGEKLFF	TGTGCCACCAGTGATTCCGGGGCGGGTGAAAAACTGTTTTTT
TRBV11-2	few	NA	TRBJ1-2	CASSKAGTVTNYGYTF	TGTGCCAGCAGCAAGGCCGGGACGGTGACTAACTATGGCTACACCTTC
TRBV5-1	NA	NA	TRBJ2-1	CASSPDINYNEQFF	TGCGCCAGCAGCCCCGATATCAACTACAATGAGCAGTTCTTC
TRBV7-2	NA	NA	TRBJ1-2	CASSLVWGGANGYTF	TGTGCCAGCAGCCTCGTATGGGGGGGCGCGAACGGCTACACCTTC
TRBV12-3/TRBV12-4	NA	NA	TRBJ1-1	CASSPTWGLGTEAFF	TGTGCCAGCAGTCCGACATGGGGTTTGGGCACTGAAGCTTTCTTT
TRBV18	NA	NA	TRBJ1-2	CASSPRGRGYGYTF	TGTGCCAGCTCACCGCGAGGGAGGGGCTATGGCTACACCTTC
TRBV7-9	NA	TRBD2	TRBJ2-7	CASSPTRTSGRYEQYF	TGTGCCAGCAGCCCTACCAGGACTAGCGGGAGATATGAGCAGTACTTC
TRBV7-8	NA	NA	TRBJ1-5	CASSFLQGPSDYSNQPQHF	TGTGCCAGCAGCTTCTTACAGGGCCCCTCTGACTATAGCAATCAGCCCCAGCATTTT
TRBV28	NA	NA	TRBJ2-1	CASSPRDGQFF	TGTGCCAGCAGTCCACGGGACGGGCAGTTCTTC
TRBV24-1	few	NA	TRBJ1-2	CATSDLQQSGYTF	TGTGCCACCAGTGATTTGCAACAGAGTGGCTACACCTTC
TRBV5-5	few	NA	TRBJ2-6	CASRQGAGANVLTF	TGTGCCAGCAGGCAGGGTGCTGGGGCCAACGTCCTGACTTTC
TRBV7-2	NA	NA	TRBJ2-6	CASSLREAGANVLTF	TGTGCCAGCAGCCTGAGGGAGGCTGGGGCCAACGTCCTGACTTTC
TRBV6-2/TRBV6-3	NA	NA	TRBJ1-5	CASRAGVRNQPQHF	TGTGCTAGCAGAGCAGGGGTCCGGAATCAGCCCCAGCATTTT
TRBV12-3/TRBV12-4	NA	NA	TRBJ1-2	CASHTHDSPGDGYTF	TGTGCCAGCCACACACACGACAGCCCAGGCGATGGCTACACCTTC
TRBV9	NA	NA	TRBJ1-6	CASSVGEPTSPPHF	TGTGCCAGCAGCGTAGGCGAGCCGACTTCACCCCCCCACTTT
TRBV28	NA	NA	TRBJ1-2	CASSPLAGTYGYTF	TGTGCCAGCAGCCCTCTCGCAGGGACCTATGGCTACACCTTC
TRBV20-1	few	NA	TRBJ2-2	CSARDWGRDTGELFF	TGCAGTGCTAGAGATTGGGGCAGGGATACCGGGGAGCTGTTTTTT
TRBV28	few	TRBD1	TRBJ2-7	CASSPQERTGTYEQYF	TGTGCCAGCAGTCCCCAAGAAAGGACAGGAACCTACGAGCAGTACTTC
TRBV4-2	NA	TRBD2	TRBJ2-5	CASSQPGTSGGYQETQYF	TGTGCCAGCAGCCAACCAGGGACTAGCGGGGGGTACCAAGAGACCCAGTACTTC
TRBV20-1	NA	NA	TRBJ2-7	CSATLVYRRSYEQYF	TGCAGTGCTACCCTCGTCTACAGGCGGTCCTACGAGCAGTACTTC
TRBV2	NA	NA	TRBJ2-5	CASTSAEETQYF	TGTGCCAGCACCTCGGCGGAAGAGACCCAGTACTTC
TRBV28	NA	NA	TRBJ2-7	CASSLRKAARGSEQYF	TGTGCCAGCAGCCTCCGAAAGGCCGCGCGGGGAAGCGAGCAGTACTTC
TRBV7-2	NA	TRBD2	TRBJ2-1	CASSSYSGRGYEQFF	TGTGCCAGCAGCTCGTATAGCGGGAGGGGTTATGAGCAGTTCTTC
TRBV12-3/TRBV12-4	few	NA	TRBJ2-7	CASTQGLVYEQYF	TGTGCCAGCACCCAAGGGCTAGTCTACGAGCAGTACTTC
TRBV29-1	NA	NA	TRBJ2-7	CSVVSGRYPTYEQYF	TGCAGCGTTGTCAGCGGCAGATACCCAACCTACGAGCAGTACTTC
TRBV29-1	NA	TRBD2	TRBJ2-1	CSVVGLAGILEQFF	TGCAGCGTTGTCGGCCTAGCGGGAATACTTGAGCAGTTCTTC
TRBV2	few	TRBD1	TRBJ2-5	CASSGQGQETQYF	TGTGCCAGCAGTGGACAGGGCCAAGAGACCCAGTACTTC
TRBV28	many	TRBD1	TRBJ1-2	CASSLGTGTYGYTF	TGTGCCAGCAGTTTAGGGACAGGGACCTATGGCTACACCTTC